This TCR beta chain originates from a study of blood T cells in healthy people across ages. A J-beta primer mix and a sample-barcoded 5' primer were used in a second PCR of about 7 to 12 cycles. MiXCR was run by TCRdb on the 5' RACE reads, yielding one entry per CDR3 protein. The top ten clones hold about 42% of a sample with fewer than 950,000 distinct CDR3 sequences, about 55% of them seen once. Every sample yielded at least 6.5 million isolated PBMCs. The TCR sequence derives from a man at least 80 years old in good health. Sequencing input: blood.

The CDR3 bases are TGCAGTGCTAGAGATCGGGGCGGGACCTCTGGGGCCAACGTCCTGACTTTC. Encoded protein: CSARDRGGTSGANVLTF. V gene TRBV20-1 combines with J gene TRBJ2-6; a weak D match, TRBD2 (6 bases). The CDR3 runs to 17 residues. V shed 0 bases and J shed 0 bases, with 12 bases lying between them. Germline CDR1 DFQATT, CDR2 SNEGSKA (reference sequence).